This TCR beta chain was captured in a study of identical twins. Findings of the study overall: Compared with models, monozygotic twins showed more out-of-frame TCR alpha sharing.

Concerning this clonotype: Antigen unknown.

MiXCR was run by TCRdb on the 5' RACE reads, yielding one entry per CDR3 protein. In the table there are around 1.7 million distinct CDR3 sequences, about 32% of which are singletons. The CDR3 runs 19 residues. Unmatched junction bases numbered 14, after V lost 1 base and J lost 2 bases. In germline, CDR1 is DFQATT, CDR2 SNEGSKA (reference sequence). Sequences were obtained from cord blood. The sequence derives from a newborn girl in good health. The chain uses TRBV20-1 and TRBJ2-1, with 10 bases identical to TRBD2. For the CDR3, the DNA is TGCAGTGCTAGAGCCCTACGACTAGCGGGTGAGTTCGCCTACAATGAGCAGTTCTTC. Its translation is CSARALRLAGEFAYNEQFF.